The 16 T cell receptor beta chains below were found in one sample sequenced in a study of blood T cell repertoires in COVID-19. The protocol was immunoSEQ multiplex PCR, while the TCRdb copy is restricted to in-frame clones and leaves out a portion. The repertoire includes roughly 250,000 clones, 70% to 80% of them detected once, and 2.5% to 4% sits in the top ten. The source material was peripheral blood. These receptors were obtained from an elderly woman with acute or convalescent COVID-19.

The CDR3 sequence is CASSLVPSGQSYNEQFF. The CDR3 DNA reads TGCGCCAGCAGCTTGGTCCCTAGCGGGCAATCCTACAATGAGCAGTTCTTC. This chain links TRBV5-1 with TRBJ2-1; 8 positions agree with TRBD2. Trimming took 0 bases from V and 1 from J; bases not matched to a gene: 6. This CDR3 region has 17 residues. Germline V gives CDR1 SGHRS, CDR2 YFSETQ.

The V gene is TRBV21-1, the J gene TRBJ2-5; the table names TRBD1, a call not compared with the DNA. TRBV21-1 counts as a pseudogene. CDR3 length: 16 residues. The CDR3 loop reads CASSKGRGWGKETQYF. DNA of the CDR3: TGTGCCAGCAGCAAAGGAAGGGGTTGGGGTAAAGAGACCCAGTACTTC.

V gene TRBV5-4 combines with J gene TRBJ1-6, with TRBD1 matching 9 bases. Germline V gene lookup returns CDR1 SGHNT and CDR2 YYREEE (reference sequence). The ends lost 7 bases at V and 4 bases at J; junction bases unmatched: 15. The CDR3 spans 18 residues. The CDR3 sequence: CASPVGTGTSIYNSPLHF. The CDR3 nucleotides read TGTGCCAGCCCTGTCGGGACAGGGACTTCTATTTATAATTCACCCCTCCACTTT.

The rearrangement links TRBV6-4 to TRBJ2-7; 9 bases map to TRBD1. The V gene end was trimmed by 2 bases and the J gene end by 2 bases; junction bases not matched to a gene: 4. CDR1 and CDR2 from the germline V gene are MRHNA and SNTAGT. The CDR3 length is 15 residues. The CDR3 loop is CASSDAGQGPYEQYF. In nucleotides, the CDR3 is TGTGCCAGCAGTGACGCCGGACAGGGGCCCTACGAGCAGTACTTC.

The V call is TRBV11-2, the J call TRBJ2-5, with 8 bases identical to TRBD2. Unmatched junction bases numbered 7, after V lost 5 bases and J lost 2 bases. The CDR3 is made up of 15 amino acids. Per the germline V gene, CDR1 is SGHAT and CDR2 is FQNNGV. The CDR3 sequence: CASSPQRGPQETQYF. The CDR3 bases are TGTGCCAGCAGCCCCCAGCGGGGGCCTCAAGAGACCCAGTACTTC.

The chain couples TRBV19 to TRBJ1-2; tentatively, D is TRBD1 (6 bases). The CDR3 consists of 12 residues. Germline-derived CDR1 and CDR2 are LNHDA and SQIVND (reference sequence). V lost 3 bases and J lost 7, with 9 bases in between. Here the CDR3 DNA reads TGTGCCAGTAGTATCCGGGACACTGGCTACACCTTC. It yields the protein CASSIRDTGYTF.

The chain carries TRBV12-3 or TRBV12-4 and TRBJ1-2, with unresolved D. There are 13 residues in the CDR3. Trimming left V 1 base short and J 8 bases short, with 11 bases between. CDR3: CASSLGLFWGYTF. CDR3 bases: TGTGCCAGCAGTTTAGGCCTATTCTGGGGCTACACCTTC.

The chain uses TRBV5-4 and TRBJ2-3; TRBD2 is a possible D gene (6 bases). The CDR3 sequence is 14 residues long. CDR1 is SGHNT, CDR2 YYREEE, per germline (reference sequence). The ends were cut back, 6 bases at V and 2 bases at J, with 13 bases in the middle. The CDR3 DNA is TGTGCCAGCACCCAGGGAGGCTTCACAGATACGCAGTATTTT. Protein: CASTQGGFTDTQYF. The full variable domain, in which reference TRBV5-4 and TRBJ2-3 provide the parts outside the CDR3, is ETGVTQSPTHLIKTRGQQVTLRCSSQSGHNTVSWYQQALGQGPQFIFQYYREEENGRGNFPPRFSGLQFPNYSSELNVNALELDDSALYLCASTQGGFTDTQYFGPGTRLTVL.

Only one count was recorded for this clone. J is TRBJ2-5 and V is TRBV4-1, with D perhaps TRBD1 (6 bases). The V end lost 0 bases, the J end lost 2 bases, and 13 bases lay between the germline ends. The germline V gene has CDR1 MGHRA and CDR2 YSYEKL. The CDR3 spans 16 residues. This CDR3 is CASSQDWGQTQETQYF. The CDR3 region has the DNA TGCGCCAGCAGCCAAGATTGGGGACAAACGCAAGAGACCCAGTACTTC.

There are a few counts of this clone. The V and J genes are TRBV4-3 and TRBJ2-2, with D perhaps TRBD1 (5 bases). Deletions cut 0 bases from V and 6 bases from J, with 8 bases between. The CDR3 runs 14 residues. The germline gives CDR1 LGHNA, CDR2 YSLEER. This CDR3 is CASSQDQGAGELFF. CDR3 in DNA: TGCGCCAGCAGCCAAGATCAGGGCGCCGGGGAGCTGTTTTTT.

The J gene is TRBJ2-5, the V gene TRBV19; 11 positions match TRBD2. The CDR3 contains 17 residues. The germline V gene encodes CDR1 LNHDA and CDR2 SQIVND (reference sequence). Germline trimming cut 2 bases from V and 4 bases from J; bases unmatched to any gene: 9. The CDR3 sequence is CASSIILTSGSGETQYF. In DNA, the CDR3 is TGTGCCAGTAGTATAATCTTAACTAGCGGGAGTGGAGAGACCCAGTACTTC.

The rearrangement uses TRBV6-5 and TRBJ1-2; no reliable D call. Germline values: CDR1 MNHEY, CDR2 SVGAGI. This CDR3 has 12 residues. Between the trimmed V and J ends, which lost 8 bases and 7 bases, there was a span of 14 bases. The CDR3 protein is CASLRLTGGYTF. In nucleotides, the CDR3 is TGTGCCAGCTTACGTCTTACCGGTGGCTACACCTTC.

J is TRBJ2-2 and V is TRBV3-1 (or the pseudogene TRBV3-2); TRBD2 is a possible D gene (5 bases). This CDR3 region has 14 residues. The germline gives CDR1 LGHDT, CDR2 YNNKEL (reference sequence). V lost 6 bases and J 4 bases, leaving 12 bases between the germline ends. The CDR3 bases are TGTGCCAGCAGGCGCGGAGGCGGCACCGGGGAGCTGTTTTTT. Protein: CASRRGGGTGELFF.

V and J are TRBV30 and TRBJ1-2; D is undetermined. Germline assignment: CDR1 GTSNPN and CDR2 SVGIG (reference sequence). Trimming took off 0 bases at V and 8 bases at J, with 13 bases between the two ends. The CDR3 consists of 13 residues. The CDR3 DNA reads as TGTGCCTGGAGTGTCGGCCTGGGGAGCGGCTACACCTTC. Residues: CAWSVGLGSGYTF.

V and J are TRBV3-1 (or the pseudogene TRBV3-2) and TRBJ1-5; weak D call: TRBD1 (5 bases). The germline V gene has CDR1 LGHDT and CDR2 YNNKEL (reference sequence). This CDR3 is 15 amino acids long. V was clipped by 6 bases and J by 1 base, with 13 bases between them. The CDR3 nucleotides read TGTGCCAGCAGTCCGGGGGGTCGGAGCAATCAGCCCCAGCATTTT. It specifies CASSPGGRSNQPQHF.

The chain employs TRBV7-9 and TRBJ2-7; 7 bases are a match to TRBD1. J gave up 7 bases and V 6 bases, and 12 bases lay outside the gene matches. The germline V gene encodes CDR1 SEHNR and CDR2 FQNEAQ (reference sequence). CDR3 length: 14 residues. In DNA form, the CDR3 reads TGTGCCAGCAGGCGACAGGGCGCCATGGGGGAGCAGTACTTC. It specifies CASRRQGAMGEQYF. Drawing the rest from reference TRBV7-9 and TRBJ2-7, the complete variable domain is DTGVSQNPRHKITKRGQNVTFRCDPISEHNRLYWYRQTLGQGPEFLTYFQNEAQLEKSRLLSDRFSAERPKGSFSTLEIQRTEQGDSAMYLCASRRQGAMGEQYFGPGTRLTVT.